This TCR beta chain was profiled in a study of tumor-infiltrating lymphocytes in oesophageal squamous cell carcinoma. Using its own MiXCR run on the PCR reads, TCRdb lists one record per CDR3 protein. The sample includes about 21,000 distinct CDR3 sequences, 30% to 45% of them seen just once. Trimming removed 1 base from V and 5 bases from J, with 6 bases in between. CDR1 and CDR2 (germline): LNHNV, YYDKDF (reference sequence). This CDR3 has 13 amino acids. This receptor was obtained from a male donor with esophageal squamous cell carcinoma. The sequencing input was esophageal tumor tissue. The rearrangement links TRBV15 to TRBJ2-1; D is uncertain. The CDR3 sequence: CATSRAHHNEQFF. CDR3 in DNA: TGTGCCACCAGCAGAGCCCACCACAATGAGCAGTTCTTC.